The 32 T cell receptor beta chains below all came from one sample that was sequenced in a study of chronic HIV infection and antiretroviral therapy. TCRdb independently ran MiXCR on the 5' RACE reads; one entry per CDR3 protein. Here the sample spans about 38,000 distinct CDR3 sequences, roughly 8% being singletons. The source material was peripheral blood. Receptor source: an adult who had HIV and had not received antiretroviral therapy, or was an uninfected healthy control (not recorded which).

This sequence joins TRBV28 and TRBJ1-4; D gene unclear. Trimming cost V 6 bases and J 0 bases, with 5 bases left between them. The CDR3 length is 13 residues. From germline, CDR1 is MDHEN and CDR2 SYDVKM. The CDR3 region is CASSSATNEKLFF. In nucleotides, the CDR3 is TGTGCCAGCAGCTCGGCAACTAATGAAAAACTGTTTTTT.

In its sample, this clonotype was seen a few times. The chain is built from TRBV11-2 and TRBJ2-3, with 7 nucleotides matching TRBD1. This CDR3 comprises 15 residues. Looked up from germline, CDR1 is SGHAT and CDR2 is FQNNGV. Unmatched junction bases numbered 6, after V lost 3 bases and J lost 3 bases. The CDR3 region has the DNA TGTGCCAGCAGCTTGACAGGGTATAGGACAGATACGCAGTATTTT. It encodes CASSLTGYRTDTQYF.

This rearrangement joins TRBV2 to TRBJ1-5; D gene uncertain. Germline-derived CDR1 and CDR2 are SNHLY and FYNNEI. Trimming took 1 base from V and 7 from J, leaving 14 bases between them. The CDR3 covers 15 residues. The CDR3 DNA reads TGTGCCAGCAGTGAAGGAGGATCGCAGAACCAGCCCCAGCATTTT. The encoded protein is CASSEGGSQNQPQHF.

In this sample, this clonotype turned up a few times. The chain joins TRBV20-1 to TRBJ1-2; D call uncertain. This CDR3 has 11 residues. Trimming pared 5 bases from V and 2 bases from J, leaving 6 bases between. CDR1 DFQATT and CDR2 SNEGSKA come from the germline V gene (reference sequence). CDR3 amino acids: CSAFQNYGYTF. The CDR3 region has the DNA TGCAGTGCTTTTCAGAACTATGGCTACACCTTC.

The chain combines TRBV28 with TRBJ2-3, with no clear D. This CDR3 is built from 15 residues. V lost 3 bases and J lost 1, with 11 bases in between. Germline V lookup: CDR1 MDHEN, CDR2 SYDVKM. The CDR3 spells CASSFQTSGTDTQYF. The CDR3, as DNA: TGTGCCAGCAGTTTCCAGACCTCTGGCACAGATACGCAGTATTTT. The full variable domain, rest sourced from reference TRBV28 and TRBJ2-3, is DVKVTQSSRYLVKRTGEKVFLECVQDMDHENMFWYRQDPGLGLRLIYFSYDVKMKEKGDIPEGYSVSREKKERFSLILESASTNQTSMYLCASSFQTSGTDTQYFGPGTRLTVL.

This clonotype was observed a handful of times. V gene TRBV29-1 combines with J gene TRBJ1-1; 8 bases are shared with TRBD1. The CDR3 contains 11 residues. From germline, CDR1 is SQVTM and CDR2 ANQGSEA. Losses at the gene ends were 6 bases for V and 5 bases for J; bases not matched to a gene: 2. The CDR3 protein is CSVDRGTEAFF. DNA for the CDR3: TGCAGCGTCGACAGGGGAACTGAAGCTTTCTTT.

The chain combines TRBV10-3 with TRBJ2-7; perhaps D is TRBD1 or TRBD2 (6 bases each). V lost 2 bases and J 0 bases, leaving 11 bases between the germline ends. The CDR3 sequence is 15 residues long. Per the germline V gene, CDR1 is ENHRY and CDR2 is SYGVKD. In DNA, the CDR3 is TGTGCCATCAGTGAGGGACAGACTAGCTCCTACGAGCAGTACTTC. Protein sequence: CAISEGQTSSYEQYF.

This clonotype has at least ten counts. This rearrangement joins TRBV7-9 to TRBJ2-6; maybe TRBD2 (6 bases). Germline V gene lookup returns CDR1 SEHNR and CDR2 FQNEAQ (reference sequence). The V end was cut by 4 bases, the J end by 10 bases, with 14 bases between. The CDR3 consists of 14 residues. This CDR3 reads CASSSTIGLNVLTF. In DNA, the CDR3 is TGTGCCAGCAGCTCAACGATAGGACTAAACGTCCTGACTTTC.

This clonotype was detected many times. The chain has TRBV29-1 and TRBJ2-7; the D gene is possibly TRBD2 (5 bases). CDR3 length: 13 amino acids. Trimming left V 1 base short and J 3 bases short, with 10 bases between. Germline lookup yields CDR1 SQVTM and CDR2 ANQGSEA. DNA for the CDR3: TGCAGCGTTGAAGCGGGATCCGGCTACGAGCAGTACTTC. Residues: CSVEAGSGYEQYF.

This clonotype was observed many times. The chain is built from TRBV7-3 and TRBJ2-5, with D perhaps matching TRBD1 (6 bases). Germline V CDR1 and CDR2: SGHTA, FQGTGA. CDR3 length: 15 amino acids. The V end was cut by 2 bases, the J end by 1 base, with 11 bases between. The CDR3 loop is CASSLAKDSQETQYF. CDR3 DNA: TGTGCCAGCAGCTTAGCAAAGGACAGCCAAGAGACCCAGTACTTC.

The rearrangement links TRBV5-1 to TRBJ2-7, with 9 bases identical to TRBD1. From germline, CDR1 is SGHRS and CDR2 YFSETQ. The CDR3 has 16 amino acids. The trim removed 0 bases at V and 2 bases at J, leaving 6 bases unmatched. The CDR3 DNA follows: TGCGCCAGCAGCTTGGCGATAGGGACAGGGACCTACGAGCAGTACTTC. Translated: CASSLAIGTGTYEQYF.

This clonotype was recorded at least ten times. The genes are TRBV4-3 and TRBJ2-7; TRBD1 might be the D (6 bases). There are 15 residues in the CDR3. V was trimmed by 0 bases and J by 5 bases, leaving 14 bases between them. Germline loops: CDR1 LGHNA, CDR2 YSLEER. The CDR3 DNA reads as TGCGCCAGCAGCCAAGAGTGGTACAGGGTCCACGAGCAGTACTTC. Amino acid sequence: CASSQEWYRVHEQYF.

This clonotype was found many times. The chain employs TRBV12-3 or TRBV12-4 and TRBJ1-1, with D unresolved. This CDR3 has 15 amino acids. Trimming removed 3 bases from V and 0 bases from J, with 11 bases in between. In DNA form, the CDR3 reads TGTGCCAGCAGTTTCGGTAGATACATGAACACTGAAGCTTTCTTT. This encodes CASSFGRYMNTEAFF.

This clonotype appeared a few times. The V call is TRBV28, the J call TRBJ2-7; TRBD2 aligns across 8 bases. With 6 bases clipped from V and 2 bases from J, the junction kept 9 bases outside the gene matches. The CDR3 runs 15 residues. Germline values: CDR1 MDHEN, CDR2 SYDVKM. CDR3 in DNA: TGTGCCAGCAGGAGAGCTAGCGGGCGCGCCTACGAGCAGTACTTC. It translates to CASRRASGRAYEQYF.

Ten or more counts support this clonotype. This rearrangement joins TRBV5-1 to TRBJ2-2; D remains ambiguous. V lost 4 bases to trimming and J lost 7 bases, with 11 bases between them. The CDR3 spans 13 residues. Germline V gene data show CDR1 as SGHRS and CDR2 as YFSETQ. The CDR3 bases are TGCGCCAGCAGCACGGACGCCGGCGGGGAGCTGTTTTTT. Its translation is CASSTDAGGELFF.

V usage is TRBV2 and J usage is TRBJ2-7, with 9 bases that match TRBD2. J lost 2 bases, V lost 4 bases, and 3 bases had no gene match. The CDR3 covers 14 residues. CDR1 and CDR2 (germline): SNHLY, FYNNEI. Written as DNA, the CDR3 is TGTGCCAGCAGTGGGGTAGCGGGAGCCTACGAGCAGTACTTC. Translated: CASSGVAGAYEQYF. Using reference TRBV2 and TRBJ2-7 for the parts outside the CDR3, the full variable domain is EPEVTQTPSHQVTQMGQEVILRCVPISNHLYFYWYRQILGQKVEFLVSFYNNEISEKSEIFDDQFSVERPDGSNFTLKIRSTKLEDSAMYFCASSGVAGAYEQYFGPGTRLTVT.

Concerning this clonotype: The junction departs from germline at one end; a sequencing error may be responsible. In nucleotides, the CDR3 is TGTGCCAGCAGTCGTGTTCAGAACACTGAAACTTTCTTT. Translated, it gives CASSRVQNTETFF. The chain has TRBV6-2 or TRBV6-3 and TRBJ1-1, with no clear D. Germline CDR1 MNHEY, CDR2 SVGEGT. The CDR3 consists of 13 residues.

The table lists this clonotype with a few counts. This chain uses TRBV28 with TRBJ2-3; D is possibly TRBD1 or TRBD2 (5 bases each). The CDR3 runs 14 residues. Per the germline V gene, CDR1 is MDHEN and CDR2 is SYDVKM. The ends were cut back, 10 bases at V and 4 bases at J, with 18 bases in the middle. The CDR3 loop is CATLPRGIPDTQYF. Here the CDR3 DNA reads TGTGCCACCCTACCCCGGGGCATCCCAGATACGCAGTATTTT.

This clonotype has just a few counts. The V and J genes are TRBV2 and TRBJ1-1; the D gene is possibly TRBD1 (6 bases). Per the germline V gene, CDR1 is SNHLY and CDR2 is FYNNEI. This CDR3 has 13 amino acids. Trimming took 9 bases from V and 8 from J, leaving 19 bases between them. CDR3 nucleotide sequence: TGTGCCAGTAAAACCACAGGGCGGGTGGAAGCTTTCTTT. It specifies CASKTTGRVEAFF.

This clonotype was found a few times. The genes are TRBV4-1 and TRBJ1-6, with D maybe TRBD1 (5 bases). CDR3 length: 14 residues. Between the trimmed V and J ends, which lost 1 base and 7 bases, there was a span of 8 bases. Germline values: CDR1 MGHRA, CDR2 YSYEKL. CDR3 sequence: CASSQGWGNSPLHF. For the CDR3, the DNA is TGCGCCAGCAGCCAAGGTTGGGGGAATTCACCCCTCCACTTT.

This sequence joins TRBV7-6 and TRBJ2-5; maybe TRBD2 (5 bases). Per the germline V gene, CDR1 is SGHVS and CDR2 is FNYEAQ. V was trimmed by 5 bases and J by 5 bases, leaving 12 bases between them. The CDR3 runs to 13 residues. Written as DNA, the CDR3 is TGTGCCAGCAGCCCTAATACGGGGGAGACCCAGTACTTC. This encodes CASSPNTGETQYF.

This clonotype was observed a few times. The rearrangement joins TRBV29-1 to TRBJ2-1; D is unresolved. Trimming cost V 3 bases and J 9 bases, with 15 bases left between them. Germline values: CDR1 SQVTM, CDR2 ANQGSEA. The CDR3 consists of 13 residues. The CDR3 reads CSVDPPEEREQFF. DNA for the CDR3: TGCAGCGTTGACCCGCCAGAGGAACGTGAGCAGTTCTTC.

This clonotype is deemed medium-sized. The V and J genes are TRBV12-3 or TRBV12-4 and TRBJ2-3; D call uncertain. V lost 6 bases to trimming and J lost 0 bases, with 4 bases between them. There are 12 residues in the CDR3. The CDR3 DNA follows: TGTGCCAGCAGCTCAAGCACAGATACGCAGTATTTT. This sequence encodes CASSSSTDTQYF.

This clonotype was found many times. The chain recombines TRBV28 with TRBJ1-5; D not certain. The germline V gene encodes CDR1 MDHEN and CDR2 SYDVKM. The germline V and J ends were trimmed by 2 bases and 2 bases, with 10 bases remaining between them. CDR3 length: 15 amino acids. The CDR3 here is CASSLRGLGNQPQHF. In nucleotides, the CDR3 is TGTGCCAGCAGTTTACGGGGATTAGGCAATCAGCCCCAGCATTTT. The full variable domain, in which reference TRBV28 and TRBJ1-5 provide the parts outside the CDR3, is DVKVTQSSRYLVKRTGEKVFLECVQDMDHENMFWYRQDPGLGLRLIYFSYDVKMKEKGDIPEGYSVSREKKERFSLILESASTNQTSMYLCASSLRGLGNQPQHFGDGTRLSIL.

The J gene is TRBJ2-1, the V gene TRBV14; D possibly corresponds to TRBD1 (5 bases). The length of the CDR3 is 17 residues. The V gene's germline CDR1 is SGHDN and CDR2 FVKESK. With 4 bases removed from V and 1 base from J, the gap between germline ends came to 17 bases. The CDR3 protein is CASSRALGALSYNEQFF. CDR3 nucleotides: TGTGCCAGCAGCCGAGCCTTAGGGGCGTTATCCTACAATGAGCAGTTCTTC.

Note on this clonotype: A read error may account for a junction end that differs from germline. This rearrangement joins TRBV29-1 to TRBJ1-1; possibly TRBD1 for D (5 bases). The CDR3 is made up of 13 amino acids. Germline V CDR1 and CDR2: SQVTM, ANQGSEA. CDR3 loop: CSVRGTQNTETFF. CDR3 coding DNA: TGCAGCGTTCGGGGGACCCAGAACACTGAAACTTTCTTT.

The chain is built from TRBV28 and TRBJ1-6; D is unclear. The germline CDR1 and CDR2 sequences are MDHEN and SYDVKM. V was cut by 8 bases and J by 9 bases, with 20 bases left in between. The CDR3 runs 15 residues. The CDR3 here is CASASTGHAGSPLHF. The CDR3 region has the DNA TGTGCCAGCGCATCGACGGGTCATGCGGGTTCACCCCTCCACTTT.

This clonotype was found many times. The rearrangement joins TRBV27 to TRBJ1-1, with D uncertain. Germline V CDR1 and CDR2: MNHEY, SMNVEV (reference sequence). The V end was cut by 6 bases, the J end by 0 bases, with 11 bases between. The CDR3 sequence is 14 residues long. The CDR3: CASSHTIMNTEAFF. In nucleotides, the CDR3 is TGTGCCAGCAGCCATACAATTATGAACACTGAAGCTTTCTTT.

This clonotype was seen more than once but under ten times. The chain has TRBV4-2 and TRBJ2-7; possibly TRBD1 for D (6 bases). The V and J ends lost 4 bases and 2 bases respectively, with 12 bases between them. The CDR3 loop spans 14 amino acids. Germline V gene lookup returns CDR1 LGHNA and CDR2 YNFKEQ. The CDR3 nucleotides read TGTGCCAGCAGCCTTAGCAGGGACACCTACGAGCAGTACTTC. Translated, it gives CASSLSRDTYEQYF.

The V call is TRBV27, the J call TRBJ2-7, with 7 bases fitting TRBD2. Germline-derived CDR1 and CDR2 are MNHEY and SMNVEV (reference sequence). The CDR3 length is 14 residues. Unmatched junction bases numbered 6, after V lost 5 bases and J lost 2 bases. The CDR3 nucleotides are TGTGCCAGCAGTAAGGGAGGGCCCCCCTACGAGCAGTACTTC. Encoded protein: CASSKGGPPYEQYF.

This clonotype qualifies as medium-sized. V and J are TRBV28 and TRBJ2-1; 8 positions agree with TRBD2. CDR1 MDHEN and CDR2 SYDVKM come from the germline V gene. This CDR3 region has 15 residues. V was clipped by 7 bases and J by 3 bases; unmatched bases: 8. CDR3 region: CASNLSGTNYNEQFF. The CDR3 DNA follows: TGTGCCAGCAACCTTAGCGGGACTAACTACAATGAGCAGTTCTTC.

This clonotype was detected only a few times. The chain recombines TRBV7-8 with TRBJ2-3; the D gene is possibly TRBD2 (6 bases). This CDR3 is 14 amino acids long. Germline lookup yields CDR1 SGHVS and CDR2 FQNEAQ. Trimming pared 10 bases from V and 2 bases from J, leaving 16 bases between. Here the CDR3 reads CATTLAVNTDTQYF. The DNA for the CDR3 is TGTGCCACGACGTTAGCGGTAAACACAGATACGCAGTATTTT. Full variable domain (missing parts from reference TRBV7-8 and TRBJ2-3): GAGVSQSPRYKVAKRGQDVALRCDPISGHVSLFWYQQALGQGPEFLTYFQNEAQLDKSGLPSDRFFAERPEGSVSTLKIQRTQQEDSAVYLCATTLAVNTDTQYFGPGTRLTVL.